This T cell receptor beta chain was captured by sequencing in a study of T-cell memory formation after mild COVID-19 (dated by TCRdb to the early 2020s). Background for the entire study: Most TCR sequence clusters were specific to one of the two donors. T-cell clones expanding and contracting after mild COVID-19 in two donors were tracked by longitudinal TCRalpha and TCRbeta repertoire sequencing. The cohort was made up of two young adult volunteers, one female and one male, who were previously healthy. The paper's findings and limits, for the study overall: Contracting CD4+ clones turned up mainly in the CM and EM memory subsets, whereas EMRA was where CD8+ clones were enriched. The study included only a couple of mild cases, and larger cohorts that include severe cases with pre-infection samples were judged to be necessary. Balanced CD4/CD8 phenotypes were observed for clones contracting from day 15 to 85, whereas a bias towards CD4+ was observed for a second wave of clones expanding from day 15 to 37. Some responding clones were found in pre-infection memory, which suggests that pre-existing cross-reactive memory T cells took part in the SARS-CoV-2 response. Whether the second-wave clones peaking on day 37 were SARS-CoV-2 specific was not confirmed.

With respect to this clonotype: What antigen it recognizes has not been identified. No quality values exist for individual bases; no much larger clone is one base distant.

Ficoll-Paque density gradient centrifugation was the method used to isolate PBMCs. The sequencer listed for this sample is Illumina NovaSeq 6000. TCRalpha and TCRbeta cDNA libraries were built by 5'RACE with constant-segment primers, adding sample barcodes and unique molecular identifiers. RNA was extracted from every sample with Trizol reagent. Library amplification was performed in two PCR steps, and a second sample barcode and Illumina TruSeq adapters were introduced in the second step. Sequencing of the libraries was done on an Illumina NovaSeq, producing 2 x 150 bp paired-end reads. The authors' pipeline ran thus. With migec v1.2.7, reads were demultiplexed and then collapsed into UMI-guided consensus sequences. Using mixcr v2.1.11, UMI consensuses were aligned to TRA and TRB V and J templates and then assembled into clonotypes. Clonotypes were classified as expanded or contracted when called significant by both edgeR and NoisET, with noise models trained on biological replicates. For edgeR calls, the thresholds were a false discovery rate-adjusted p below 0.01 and a log2 fold-change of 1. As an exploratory analysis of dynamics, max-normalized trajectories of the 1000 most abundant clonotypes were examined with PCA combined with hierarchical clustering. Each responding clone was given a CD4 or CD8 phenotype based on the CD4+ and CD8+ repertoires, which had been sequenced separately. TCRdb trimmed the raw reads at Q25, called clones with MiXCR and kept productive beta chains. Duplicate CDR3 protein sequences are folded into a single record with the most common DNA and genes. V and J calls and clone size were set by TCRdb, not the authors. The sample table lists hundreds of thousands of distinct CDR3 sequences, 16% of them with a count of one. The ten biggest clones cover roughly 24% of the sample.

The CDR3 contains 14 residues, cysteine and phenylalanine counted. Only the CDR3 DNA stays, 42 bases, in frame from base 1. The trim is 6 bases for V and 3 bases for J, with a gap of 17 bases between the germline ends. CDR1 and CDR2, per the germline V gene (reference sequence), are DFQATT and SNEGSKA. This TCR came from a man in his late teens or twenties who had mild COVID-19 (a few samples of this study predate the infection). The sample titles of this study are shuffled in the database, so cell type and time point are left out; the donor was told from shared clones. Recombination joined TRBV20-1 with TRBJ1-2; the D gene identity is not certain. The sequenced sample consisted of PBMCs or a T cell subset sorted from them (not recorded which). The bases read TGCAGTGCAGATCTTCCAACGAGTGACTATGGCTACACCTTC. It is translated as CSADLPTSDYGYTF.